A single sample gave rise to the 30 T cell receptor beta chains below, sequenced in a study of spatial heterogeneity in lung cancer. Time point: blood at routine non-recurrence follow-up after resection. One entry per CDR3 protein results from TCRdb running MiXCR on the 5' RACE reads. Among roughly 70,000 distinct CDR3 sequences listed, about 8.2% were seen once. The material was PBMCs, obtained at follow-up. These receptor sequences come from a female donor with early-stage non-small cell lung cancer.

Turning to this clonotype: A much larger clone differs from this one at a single base, so this may be a read error. This chain joins TRBV15 and TRBJ2-1; D not resolved. V lost 2 bases and J lost 6, with 11 bases in between. Germline CDR1 reads LNHNV; CDR2 reads YYDKDF (reference sequence). The CDR3 totals 14 residues. Here the CDR3 DNA reads TGTGCCACCAGCAGAAGAGACACGAGCAATGAGCAGTTCTTC. Translated: CATSRRDTSNEQFF.

With regard to this clonotype: A much larger clone lies one base from this, so it may be a read error. The V and J genes are TRBV27 and TRBJ2-2; 8 positions match TRBD2. Germline V gene sequence: CDR1 MNHEY, CDR2 SMNVEV (reference sequence). Trimming took 7 bases from V and 3 from J; bases not matched to a gene: 10. The CDR3 is 16 residues long. CDR3 loop: CASIPTGTRDTGELFF. In DNA, the CDR3 is TGTGCCAGCATTCCCACCGGGACTAGGGACACCGGGGAGCTGTTTTTT.

This clonotype was seen only a few times. The chain links TRBV20-1 to TRBJ2-7; D might be TRBD2 (5 bases). The germline CDR1 and CDR2 sequences are DFQATT and SNEGSKA (reference sequence). This CDR3 is built from 12 residues. Trimming cost V 8 bases and J 0 bases, with 11 bases left between them. The CDR3 spells CSSTGDSYEQYF. The CDR3 DNA reads TGCAGTTCCACCGGGGACTCCTACGAGCAGTACTTC.

This clonotype came up a few times. V gene TRBV3-1 combines with J gene TRBJ1-4; no definite D call. The V gene lost 4 bases and the J gene lost 8 bases, with 11 bases spanning the gap. The CDR3 spans 13 residues. Germline V CDR1 and CDR2: LGHDT, YNNKEL (reference sequence). CDR3 amino acids: CASSPPNEEKLFF. The CDR3 DNA is TGTGCCAGCAGCCCCCCGAATGAGGAAAAACTGTTTTTT.

This clonotype has at least ten counts. The gene calls are TRBV12-3 or TRBV12-4 and TRBJ1-5; 7 nucleotides line up with TRBD1. The CDR3 covers 14 residues. Trimming cost V 7 bases and J 6 bases; bases outside gene matches: 9. The CDR3 nucleotides read TGTGCCAGCACGGGCAGGGGGGTCAGTCAGCCCCAGCATTTT. It codes for CASTGRGVSQPQHF.

The CDR3 sequence: CASSGRLNYEQYF. The CDR3 bases are TGTGCCAGCAGCGGACGCCTTAACTACGAGCAGTACTTC. The rearrangement joins TRBV6-2 or TRBV6-3 to TRBJ2-7, with D unresolved. V was cut by 6 bases and J by 3 bases, with 12 bases left in between. The germline CDR1 and CDR2 sequences are MNHEY and SVGEGT. The CDR3 spans 13 residues.

In this sample, this clonotype turned up many times. The rearrangement uses TRBV5-8 and TRBJ2-1, with D tentatively TRBD1 (5 bases). CDR1 and CDR2 (germline): SGHTS, YDEGEE. This CDR3 comprises 13 residues. Trimming took off 2 bases at V and 5 bases at J, with 8 bases between the two ends. The CDR3 is CASSLRTNNEQFF. CDR3 DNA: TGTGCCAGCAGCTTAAGGACAAACAATGAGCAGTTCTTC.

This clonotype showed up many times. The CDR3 here is CASSLDSSSYNEQFF. The CDR3 DNA reads TGTGCCAGCAGCTTAGACAGTAGCTCCTACAATGAGCAGTTCTTC. The J gene is TRBJ2-1, the V gene TRBV13; D is undetermined. Germline V CDR1 and CDR2: PRHDT, FYEKMQ (reference sequence). Trimming pared 1 base from V and 0 bases from J, leaving 7 bases between. The CDR3 runs 15 residues. The whole variable domain, filled in from reference TRBV13 and TRBJ2-1, reads AAGVIQSPRHLIKEKRETATLKCYPIPRHDTVYWYQQGPGQDPQFLISFYEKMQSDKGSIPDRFSAQQFSDYHSELNMSSLELGDSALYFCASSLDSSSYNEQFFGPGTRLTVL.

In this sample, this clonotype turned up many times. This chain links TRBV24-1 with TRBJ2-7; maybe TRBD1 (6 bases). CDR1 and CDR2 from the germline V gene are KGHDR and SFDVKD. Trimming left V 3 bases short and J 6 bases short, with 11 bases between. The CDR3 is made up of 13 amino acids. In DNA, the CDR3 is TGTGCCACCAGTGATACAACAGGGATCGAGCAGTACTTC. The encoded protein is CATSDTTGIEQYF.

This clonotype was detected many times. The chain is built from TRBV29-1 and TRBJ2-3; D unclear. This CDR3 contains 14 residues. Trimming took off 4 bases at V and 0 bases at J, with 11 bases between the two ends. CDR1 is SQVTM, CDR2 ANQGSEA, per germline. CDR3 in DNA: TGCAGCGTTGTTACTGTACCTAGCACAGATACGCAGTATTTT. Its translation: CSVVTVPSTDTQYF.

This clonotype was seen at least ten times. The chain has TRBV11-2 and TRBJ2-1; TRBD1 matches 8 bases. This CDR3 contains 12 residues. The ends lost 5 bases at V and 8 bases at J; junction bases unmatched: 2. Germline CDR1 is SGHAT and CDR2 is FQNNGV. CDR3 nucleotides: TGTGCCAGCAGCCGGACAGGGTATGAGCAGTTCTTC. It encodes CASSRTGYEQFF. Supplemented by reference TRBV11-2 and TRBJ2-1, the full variable domain reads EAGVAQSPRYKIIEKRQSVAFWCNPISGHATLYWYQQILGQGPKLLIQFQNNGVVDDSQLPKDRFSAERLKGVDSTLKIQPAKLEDSAVYLCASSRTGYEQFFGPGTRLTVL.

The rearrangement links TRBV6-5 to TRBJ1-5; 7 bases match TRBD1. The junction had 7 bases not matched to a gene; V was cut back by 8 bases and J by 0 bases. Germline CDR1 and CDR2: MNHEY and SVGAGI. The CDR3 is 15 residues long. The CDR3: CASLRDRDSNQPQHF. CDR3 sequence (DNA): TGTGCCAGCCTCCGCGACAGGGATAGCAATCAGCCCCAGCATTTT.

In this sample, this clonotype turned up many times. The chain links TRBV7-9 to TRBJ2-3, with D perhaps being TRBD1 or TRBD2 (6 bases each). The germline V and J ends were trimmed by 9 bases and 2 bases, with 15 bases remaining between them. Germline V gene data show CDR1 as SEHNR and CDR2 as FQNEAQ (reference sequence). This CDR3 is built from 14 residues. CDR3 protein: CASRGEPYTDTQYF. The CDR3 DNA follows: TGTGCCAGTAGGGGGGAGCCTTACACAGATACGCAGTATTTT.

This clonotype appeared many times. The V call is TRBV2, the J call TRBJ2-7, with D perhaps TRBD2 (6 bases). Germline CDR1 SNHLY, CDR2 FYNNEI. This CDR3 spans 15 amino acids. V was clipped by 4 bases and J by 2 bases, with 15 bases between them. CDR3 loop: CASSGLASQAYEQYF. The DNA for the CDR3 is TGTGCCAGCAGTGGCCTAGCGAGCCAGGCCTACGAGCAGTACTTC.

This clonotype was seen ten or more times. V usage is TRBV2 and J usage is TRBJ2-1, with D uncertain. Germline CDR1 reads SNHLY; CDR2 reads FYNNEI. The CDR3 is made up of 14 amino acids. Trimming removed 8 bases at V and 0 bases at J, with 11 bases between. The CDR3 DNA sequence: TGTGCCAGCTTAACCCGTGACTCCTACAATGAGCAGTTCTTC. Encoded protein: CASLTRDSYNEQFF.

This clonotype has only one observation. This may arise from a read error, as a much more abundant clone is one base away. The genes are TRBV12-3 or TRBV12-4 and TRBJ2-5; D gene unclear. The CDR3 runs to 13 residues. Deletions cut 8 bases from V and 4 bases from J, with 14 bases between. The CDR3 loop is CASSDTERETQYF. CDR3 nucleotides: TGTGCCAGCTCCGACACGGAACGAGAGACCCAGTACTTC.

This clonotype was recorded many times. The rearrangement uses TRBV6-5 and TRBJ2-5; 13 nucleotides line up with TRBD2. This CDR3 comprises 16 residues. Germline CDR1 is MNHEY and CDR2 is SVGAGI. V was clipped by 4 bases and J by 5 bases; unmatched bases: 7. CDR3 amino acids: CASSSLLAGGMETQYF. CDR3 coding DNA: TGTGCCAGCAGTTCCCTACTAGCGGGAGGGATGGAGACCCAGTACTTC.

The gene calls are TRBV20-1 and TRBJ2-3, with 11 bases fitting TRBD2. CDR1 is DFQATT and CDR2 is SNEGSKA in the germline V gene (reference sequence). Unmatched junction bases numbered 6, after V lost 5 bases and J lost 5 bases. The CDR3 length is 14 residues. The CDR3 DNA reads as TGCAGTGCTCCCCTTAGCGGGAGGGAAGATACGCAGTATTTT. This translates into CSAPLSGREDTQYF.

As concerns this clonotype: An end of the junction differs from the germline gene, which may be a read error. J is TRBJ2-5 and V is TRBV12-3 or TRBV12-4; D is ambiguous. This CDR3 has 12 amino acids. The chain's CDR3 is CASSLAKSPGDF. CDR3 sequence (DNA): TGTGCCAGCAGTTTAGCTAAGTCTCCCGGAGACTTC.

The rearrangement uses TRBV9 and TRBJ2-5; D may match TRBD1 or TRBD2 (6 bases each). The CDR3 is 15 residues long. The V end lost 0 bases, the J end lost 1 base, and 10 bases lay between the germline ends. The germline V gene has CDR1 SGDLS and CDR2 YYNGEE. CDR3 DNA sequence: TGTGCCAGCAGCGTAGGCGGGACACCCCAAGAGACCCAGTACTTC. Translation: CASSVGGTPQETQYF.

This chain uses TRBV7-9 with TRBJ2-5; D unresolved. The CDR3 runs 12 residues. Germline V CDR1 and CDR2: SEHNR, FQNEAQ (reference sequence). Trimming cost V 2 bases and J 5 bases, with 6 bases left between them. The CDR3: CASSLIGETQYF. CDR3 coding DNA: TGTGCCAGCAGCTTAATTGGGGAGACCCAGTACTTC.

In this sample, this clonotype turned up many times. The chain's CDR3 is CASSLRGGSTGELFF. In DNA, the CDR3 is TGTGCCAGCAGCTTACGTGGCGGGAGCACCGGGGAGCTGTTTTTT. The chain couples TRBV7-9 to TRBJ2-2; TRBD2 aligns across 7 bases. V shed 2 bases, J shed 4 bases, and the junction held 4 bases outside the gene matches. Germline V gene sequence: CDR1 SEHNR, CDR2 FQNEAQ (reference sequence). CDR3 length equals 15 residues.

This clonotype was counted between two and nine times. The V and J genes are TRBV24-1 and TRBJ2-1; D possibly corresponds to TRBD2 (7 bases). The CDR3 is 15 residues long. CDR1 KGHDR and CDR2 SFDVKD come from the germline V gene. Trimming cost V 9 bases and J 12 bases, with 26 bases left between them. The CDR3 here is CATSKTNTGRVGQFF. DNA for the CDR3: TGTGCCACCTCCAAAACTAACACAGGGAGGGTTGGGCAGTTCTTC.

Many counts were recorded for this clonotype. The chain recombines TRBV7-9 with TRBJ2-1; 11 bases map to TRBD2. Trimming took 8 bases from V and 1 from J; bases not matched to a gene: 4. There are 15 residues in the CDR3. CDR1 SEHNR and CDR2 FQNEAQ come from the germline V gene (reference sequence). CDR3 in DNA: TGTGCCAGCCGTTTAGCGGGAGGGTCCTACAATGAGCAGTTCTTC. It yields the protein CASRLAGGSYNEQFF.

The V call is TRBV6-5, the J call TRBJ1-2; D might be TRBD1 (5 bases). The germline gives CDR1 MNHEY, CDR2 SVGAGI. With 0 bases removed from V and 3 bases from J, the gap between germline ends came to 8 bases. The CDR3 spans 14 residues. Here the CDR3 reads CASSYSPGYYGYTF. The CDR3 nucleotides are TGTGCCAGCAGTTACTCCCCAGGGTACTATGGCTACACCTTC.

This clonotype was observed a handful of times. The chain is built from TRBV20-1 and TRBJ2-1; D not certain. With 6 bases removed from V and 7 bases from J, the gap between germline ends came to 16 bases. The CDR3 runs 13 residues. Germline-derived CDR1 and CDR2 are DFQATT and SNEGSKA (reference sequence). The CDR3: CSAPGVIRNEQFF. CDR3 bases: TGCAGTGCCCCCGGAGTGATTCGGAATGAGCAGTTCTTC.

In this sample, this clonotype turned up a few times. The V call is TRBV5-4, the J call TRBJ2-5; D uncertain. The germline V gene encodes CDR1 SGHNT and CDR2 YYREEE (reference sequence). The CDR3 sequence is 12 residues long. Trimming cost V 3 bases and J 6 bases, with 9 bases left between them. CDR3 region: CASSSDEKTQYF. The CDR3 bases are TGTGCCAGCAGCTCGGACGAGAAGACCCAGTACTTC.

This clonotype was counted many times. The V gene is TRBV6-5, the J gene TRBJ1-1; D unclear. The V gene lost 0 bases and the J gene lost 10 bases, with 15 bases spanning the gap. From germline, CDR1 is MNHEY and CDR2 SVGAGI. The CDR3 loop spans 14 amino acids. CDR3 nucleotides: TGTGCCAGCAGTTACTCGATCTCCGGGAGCGCAGCTTTCTTT. This gives the protein CASSYSISGSAAFF.

In this sample, this clonotype turned up many times. CDR3 loop: CASSLGSGFTYNEQFF. The CDR3 DNA follows: TGCGCCAGCAGCTTGGGGAGCGGGTTCACCTACAATGAGCAGTTCTTC. The J gene is TRBJ2-1, the V gene TRBV5-1; D perhaps matches TRBD2 (6 bases). V dropped 0 bases and J dropped 2 bases, with 12 bases sitting between them. Per germline, CDR1 SGHRS and CDR2 YFSETQ. The CDR3 sequence is 16 residues long.

In its sample, this clonotype was seen many times. This chain links TRBV20-1 with TRBJ2-2; 7 bases align to TRBD1. Per germline, CDR1 DFQATT and CDR2 SNEGSKA (reference sequence). After removal of 1 base from V and 0 bases from J, the junction contained 14 bases not matched to a gene. This CDR3 is built from 19 residues. The CDR3 DNA sequence: TGCAGTGCTAGAGGGTTCCGAGACAGGGTAACTTCGAACACCGGGGAGCTGTTTTTT. Amino acids: CSARGFRDRVTSNTGELFF.